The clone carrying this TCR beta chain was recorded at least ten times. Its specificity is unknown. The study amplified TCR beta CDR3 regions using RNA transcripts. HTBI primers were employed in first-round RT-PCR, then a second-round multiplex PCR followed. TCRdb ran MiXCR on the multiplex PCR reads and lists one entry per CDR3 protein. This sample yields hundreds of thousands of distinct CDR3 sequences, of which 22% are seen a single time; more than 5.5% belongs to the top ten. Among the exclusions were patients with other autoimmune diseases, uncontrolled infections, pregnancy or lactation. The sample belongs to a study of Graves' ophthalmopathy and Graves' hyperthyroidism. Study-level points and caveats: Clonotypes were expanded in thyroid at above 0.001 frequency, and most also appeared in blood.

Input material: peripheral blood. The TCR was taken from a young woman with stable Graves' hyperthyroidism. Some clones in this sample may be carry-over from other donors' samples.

The chain's CDR3 is CASSSDGSTYEQYF. The CDR3 region has the DNA TGCGCCAGCAGCTCTGACGGATCTACCTACGAGCAGTACTTC. The chain couples TRBV5-1 to TRBJ2-7; D uncertain. This CDR3 comprises 14 residues. The germline V gene encodes CDR1 SGHRS and CDR2 YFSETQ. Trimming pared 3 bases from V and 2 bases from J, leaving 12 bases between.